Included here is one T cell receptor (beta chain) sequence, with context. Its antigen target is currently unknown. Base qualities are not recorded, but no much larger clone differs from it by a single base. RNA was extracted using the RNeasy kit, and about 0.45 to 1 ug of the RNA was reverse transcribed with random hexamers. The immunoSEQ multiplex PCR assay, which covers 54 Vbeta and 13 Jbeta segments, was used to amplify TCR beta CDR3 regions. PCR amplification bias was corrected by using a synthetic template baseline for primer optimization and computational correction. The authors processed their data as follows. Reads were annotated to V, D and J genes according to IMGT and were analyzed with immunoSEQ Analyzer, with only productive sequences retained. To calculate clonality, Shannon entropy was normalized by log2 of the number of productive unique sequences and then subtracted from one. For each patient and control, public and private clones were evaluated within the 100 most prevalent clones. Clones were defined as Susac-specific when absent from the healthy and MS cohorts, from 1052 published viral clones and from other ImmuneACCESS disease sequences. The public reads were quality trimmed at Q25 with fastp and then assembled into clones with MiXCR by TCRdb, keeping productive beta chains. Each CDR3 protein appears once, grouped with its most common genes and DNA. TCRdb's processing, not the authors' own work, is the source of the V and J calls. The sample profile shows approximately 190,000 distinct CDR3 sequences; approximately 95% of them were found once. Jointly, the top ten make up around 0.16% of the sample.

The CDR3 measures 15 amino acids from cysteine to phenylalanine. Only the CDR3 DNA stays, 45 bases, in frame from base 1. The V end gives up 5 bases and the J end 0 bases, leaving 6 bases in the junction not matched to a gene. High-throughput TCR beta sequencing profiled peripheral blood CD8+ and CD4+ T cells from healthy donors, Susac syndrome patients and multiple sclerosis patients. The Susac syndrome patients fulfilled recently defined diagnostic criteria for definite or probable disease. Bulk CD8+ and CD4+ T cells were purified magnetically by negative isolation, whereas CD8+ TEMRA cells were enriched by FACS. Blood was drawn into EDTA tubes, processed within 24 hours, and PBMCs were isolated by density gradient centrifugation. PBMCs intended for TCR sequencing were cryopreserved in liquid nitrogen and were subsequently thawed in a 37 degrees C water bath. The sorted or isolated CD4+, CD8+ and CD8+ TEMRA cells had a purity of 90% or higher.

The data stem from a study of CD8 T cells in Susac syndrome (dated by TCRdb to the late 2010s). For context, the study as a whole: Of the Susac syndrome patients who were sequenced, eight were in clinical remission while roughly 6 had clinically active disease. At blood withdrawal, Susac syndrome patients were therapy-naive, treated with corticosteroids (with IVIg additionally given to some), or treated with IVIg alone. CD8+ T cell repertoire clonality was compared between about a dozen healthy donors, roughly 14 Susac syndrome patients and approximately 16 multiple sclerosis patients. Whether CD8+ T cell activation and differentiation in Susac syndrome was antigen driven was tested using repertoire sequencing. Overall results and qualifications from the work: Looking at Susac-specific public clones, the researchers identified around 15 in the total CD8+ repertoire and roughly 5 in the CD8+ TEMRA repertoire. The study acknowledged that relatively few individuals were included in the TCR sequencing and HLA analysis. Clonal expansion was seen in Susac syndrome CD8+ repertoires, peaking in CD8+ TEMRA cells and being greater in clinically active patients than in remitting ones.

Sequencing was carried out using CD8+ T cells from PBMCs. The rearranged segments are TRBV12-3 or TRBV12-4 and TRBJ2-5, with 7 middle bases fitting TRBD2. This receptor was obtained from a human donor with Susac syndrome. The DNA sequence is TGTGCCAGCAGTACCGGGACTACCCACCAAGAGACCCAGTACTTC. This yields the protein CASSTGTTHQETQYF.